The sequence of this TCR beta chain was determined in a study of cytomegalovirus exposure and HLA in healthy donors. Findings and caveats of the study: Some highly shared sequence variants likely arose as a pipeline artifact. Most CMV-associated TCR beta chains appeared HLA-restricted in a later analysis. TCR sequences were mostly rare, though some public TCRs occurred in many donors.

Deletions cut 5 bases from V and 2 bases from J, with 13 bases between. The CDR3 runs 15 residues. Germline V CDR1 and CDR2: MDHEN, SYDVKM. In regard to this clone: No antigen is known for it.

PCR was performed using 60 Vbeta and 13 Jbeta primers. Method: immunoSEQ multiplex PCR; TCRdb's copy keeps in-frame clones and lacks some. The repertoire holds under 40,000 clones, with approximately 79% as singletons. This receptor was identified in a woman aged 25 to 39 in good health and CMV-seropositive. The chain recombines TRBV28 with TRBJ1-5; D gene uncertain. Sequenced input: PBMCs. For the CDR3, the DNA is TGTGCCAGCAGTCAAGGATCAAGCGGCAATCAGCCCCAGCATTTT. Its translation is CASSQGSSGNQPQHF.